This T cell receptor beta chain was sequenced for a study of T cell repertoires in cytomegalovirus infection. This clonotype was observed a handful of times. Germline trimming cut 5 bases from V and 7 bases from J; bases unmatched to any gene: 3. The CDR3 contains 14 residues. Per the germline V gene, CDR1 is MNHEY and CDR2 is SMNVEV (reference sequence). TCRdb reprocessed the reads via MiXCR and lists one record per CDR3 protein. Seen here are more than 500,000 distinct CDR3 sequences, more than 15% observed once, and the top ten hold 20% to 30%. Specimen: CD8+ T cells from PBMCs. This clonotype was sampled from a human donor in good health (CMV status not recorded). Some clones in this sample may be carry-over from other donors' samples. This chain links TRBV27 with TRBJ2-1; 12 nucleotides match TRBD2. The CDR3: CASSITSGRNEQFF. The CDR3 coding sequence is TGTGCCAGCAGTATAACTAGCGGGAGGAATGAGCAGTTCTTC.